Included here is one T cell receptor (beta chain) sequence, with context. Its target antigen remains unknown. No base quality information exists; no much larger clone differs at one position. Clipping removes 4 bases from V and 4 bases from J, with 10 as the unmatched junction base count. The CDR3 has 15 amino acids, counting the end cysteine and phenylalanine. The read is trimmed to its CDR3 DNA, 45 bases read in frame from base 1. Based on the germline V gene (reference sequence), the CDR1 and CDR2 sequences are SGHNT and YYREEE. Each collaborating institution followed its own protocols to collect whole blood in K2EDTA tubes. For TCRbeta analysis, collaborators shipped samples in one of three forms: frozen whole blood, isolated PBMCs, or DNA extracted from either of those sample types. The data stem from a study of blood T cell repertoires in COVID-19 (dated by TCRdb to 2018 to 2020). About the full investigation: Samples covering the acute and convalescent phases of COVID-19 were provided by collaborators in the United States, Italy and Spain. Deeply sampled blood TCRbeta repertoires from subjects exposed to, actively infected with, or recovered from COVID-19 were included in the dataset. The material from the prospective study consisted of cDNA or gDNA derived from T cells, B-cell-depleted T cells, or PBMCs. Where HLA class I and class II types were available, the types were taken from metadata supplied by the sample provider, not from assay-based typing. The sample metadata nearly always contained a de-identified subject ID, COVID-19 status, age in years and sex. Samples came from the ongoing ImmuneRACE study (first 160 participants) plus 1,254 subjects from 6 global collaborators. The repertoires were released in a freely available public database intended as a resource for research on the immune response to SARS-CoV-2.

Broader findings and caveats from the paper: The amount of clinical and demographic metadata varied by source and participant and was provided uncurated.

The immunoSEQ Assay, a bias-controlled multiplex PCR, was used to amplify TCRbeta CDR3 regions from genomic DNA. As for the authors' bioinformatics: The number of nucleated cells in each sample was estimated by amplification of reference gene primers within the assay. To quantify the absolute abundance of each unique TCRbeta CDR3 rearrangement, sequence reads were collapsed and filtered. For each sample, productive Simpson clonality was calculated by taking the square root of Simpson's diversity index across productive rearrangements. The clones in this table, taken by TCRdb from immuneACCESS, are in-frame only. Not every clone is retained; where verified, under half of the shortfall comes from an unresolved V gene, and the cause of the rest is unknown. V and J calls and clone size are as listed in that table; D and trimming were resolved from the DNA. The sample has some 200,000 clones on record, around 92% of them singletons. The top ten hold approximately 1.2% of the sample.

Material for sequencing was peripheral blood. This receptor chain uses TRBV5-4 and TRBJ1-2; 7 bases in the junction line up with TRBD1. The sequence came from a man aged 25 to 40 with acute or convalescent COVID-19. The nucleotide sequence is TGTGCCAGCAGCAGTGGCAGGCAGGGGGGCTATGGCTACACCTTC. Its coded protein is CASSSGRQGGYGYTF.